This TCR beta chain was captured in a study of blood T cell repertoires in COVID-19 (dated by TCRdb to 2019 to 2021). General notes on the study: Samples covering the acute and convalescent phases of COVID-19 were provided by collaborators in the United States, Italy and Spain. The prospective study material was composed of cDNA or gDNA derived from T cells, B-cell-depleted T cells, or PBMCs. Deeply sampled blood TCRbeta repertoires from subjects exposed to, actively infected with, or recovered from COVID-19 were included in the dataset. A freely available public database, intended as a resource for researchers studying the immune response to SARS-CoV-2, is where the repertoires were released. Samples were obtained from the ongoing ImmuneRACE study (first 160 participants) and from about 1,300 subjects provided by 6 global collaborators. Sample metadata almost always included a de-identified subject ID, COVID-19 status, age in years and sex. Where available, HLA class I and class II types were obtained from metadata supplied by the sample provider rather than from assay-based typing. Broader findings and caveats from the paper: Clinical and demographic metadata were provided uncurated, with the amount varying by source and participant.

At one collaborating source in Seattle, patients were enrolled during active infection and were followed longitudinally through the course of disease. The collaborating institutions used their own protocols to collect whole blood in K2EDTA tubes. For TCRbeta analysis, collaborators shipped samples in one of three forms: frozen whole blood, isolated PBMCs, or DNA extracted from either of those sample types. Comment on this clone: The target of this receptor is not known. No clone much larger than this one lies a single base away; base qualities are absent.

CDR3 length: 12 amino acids, cysteine to phenylalanine. Solely the CDR3 DNA is kept, with 36 bases framed from the first base. The germline V gene supplies CDR1 MNHEY and CDR2 SVGAGI. V drops 10 bases and J drops 0 bases, leaving 10 bases in between. TCRbeta CDR3 regions were amplified from genomic DNA by means of the immunoSEQ Assay, a bias-controlled multiplex PCR. As for how the authors treated the data: The number of nucleated cells in each sample was estimated from the amplification of reference gene primers within the assay. To quantify the absolute abundance of each unique TCRbeta CDR3 rearrangement, sequence reads were collapsed and filtered. For each sample, productive Simpson clonality was calculated by taking the square root of Simpson's diversity index across productive rearrangements. Not all clones reach the TCRdb copy of this immuneACCESS table, which keeps in-frame sequences only. Checked studies attribute under half of the gap to unresolved V genes and leave the rest unexplained. Clonal size and the V and J genes are those of that table, whereas D and trimming came from the DNA. The sample profile shows about 230,000 clones; roughly 76% of them were found once. The ten most abundant clones make up roughly 8% of the sample.

The chain links TRBV6-5 with TRBJ2-7; TRBD1 is a possible D gene, resting on 6 matching bases. The sample comprised peripheral blood. The receptor's source is a woman of 80 years or more with COVID-19, enrolled during active disease. The CDR3 amino acid sequence is: CATVQGSYEQYF. The nucleotides read TGTGCCACCGTACAGGGCTCCTACGAGCAGTACTTC.